The 20 T cell receptor beta chains in this list originate from one sample, sequenced in a study of shared clonotypes between healthy human individuals. Measured with immunoSEQ multiplex PCR; TCRdb has only the in-frame clones, and not every one. The table records about 2.1 million clones, 80% to 95% of them present only once. CD45RO-negative, CCR7-positively selected cells formed the naive CD8 fraction, excluding terminally differentiated effector memory CD45RA+ cells. The sequenced sample consisted of naive CD8+ T cells from PBMCs. The source is a man aged 18 to 30 in good health. Some clones in this sample may be carry-over from other donors' samples.

The V and J genes are TRBV6-5 and TRBJ2-3; D not certain. V lost 4 bases, J lost 5 bases, and 10 bases lay in between. Germline CDR1 is MNHEY and CDR2 is SVGAGI. This CDR3 has 13 amino acids. In DNA, the CDR3 is TGTGCCAGCAGTTTTCAGACGGGAGATACGCAGTATTTT. It translates to CASSFQTGDTQYF.

This clone was observed a handful of times. This specimen includes other DNA sequences encoding the same CDR3. The J gene is TRBJ1-1, the V gene TRBV19; D remains unclear. V was cut by 3 bases and J by 1 base, with 6 bases left in between. The CDR3 runs 13 residues. CDR1 and CDR2 (germline): LNHDA, SQIVND (reference sequence). CDR3 coding DNA: TGTGCCAGTAGTATTTGGGGGAACACTGAAGCTTTCTTT. Translated, it gives CASSIWGNTEAFF.

A single count supports this clone. The chain has TRBV27 and TRBJ1-1, with 7 bases matching TRBD1. Germline V gene sequence: CDR1 MNHEY, CDR2 SMNVEV (reference sequence). With V trimmed by 7 bases and J by 4 bases, 9 bases remained unmatched. There are 14 residues in the CDR3. The CDR3 is CASNAGTATTEAFF. In DNA form, the CDR3 reads TGTGCCAGCAACGCCGGGACAGCGACCACTGAAGCTTTCTTT.

This chain joins TRBV7-3 and TRBJ1-1; tentative D call: TRBD1 (5 bases). Trimming removed 2 bases from V and 10 bases from J, with 14 bases in between. CDR3 length equals 13 residues. Germline V lookup: CDR1 SGHTA, CDR2 FQGTGA. CDR3 loop: CASSLHKGEGAFF. DNA of the CDR3: TGTGCCAGCAGCTTACATAAAGGGGAGGGAGCTTTCTTT. Complete variable domain (other parts from reference TRBV7-3 and TRBJ1-1): GAGVSQTPSNKVTEKGKYVELRCDPISGHTALYWYRQSLGQGPEFLIYFQGTGAADDSGLPNDRFFAVRPEGSVSTLKIQRTERGDSAVYLCASSLHKGEGAFFGQGTRLTVV.

The chain uses TRBV18 and TRBJ2-3; D unresolved. V was cut by 5 bases and J by 3 bases, with 9 bases left in between. Germline CDR1 reads KGHSH; CDR2 reads LQKENI. CDR3 size: 13 residues. CDR3 nucleotide sequence: TGTGCCAGCTCATGGGCCCGGACAGATACGCAGTATTTT. Translation gives CASSWARTDTQYF.

V gene TRBV27 combines with J gene TRBJ2-7, with 10 bases matching TRBD2. The germline CDR1 and CDR2 sequences are MNHEY and SMNVEV (reference sequence). This CDR3 spans 14 amino acids. Germline trimming cut 7 bases from V and 2 bases from J; bases unmatched to any gene: 5. CDR3 DNA: TGTGCCAGCACCCCTAGCGGGGGTACCTACGAGCAGTACTTC. Translating it yields CASTPSGGTYEQYF.

V gene TRBV27 combines with J gene TRBJ1-2, with TRBD1 identical over 10 bases. V gave up 5 bases and J gave up 8 bases; unmatched junction bases: 14. CDR3 length: 16 amino acids. CDR1 and CDR2 from the germline V gene are MNHEY and SMNVEV (reference sequence). The CDR3 DNA reads as TGTGCCAGCAGTACACTCTCCGGGACAGGGGTACAGGGCTACACCTTC. Amino acid sequence: CASSTLSGTGVQGYTF.

This chain connects TRBV6-6 to TRBJ1-5; D might be TRBD1 (5 bases). V lost 6 bases to trimming and J lost 7 bases, with 13 bases between them. Germline V gene data show CDR1 as MNHNY and CDR2 as SVGAGI (reference sequence). The CDR3 totals 13 residues. The CDR3, as DNA: TGTGCCAGCAGGGGGCGCTTCGGACAGCCCCAGCATTTT. Its translation is CASRGRFGQPQHF.

The chain carries TRBV7-9 and TRBJ2-3; TRBD2 matches at 10 bases. The CDR3 runs to 16 residues. Looked up from germline, CDR1 is SEHNR and CDR2 is FQNEAQ (reference sequence). V gave up 5 bases and J gave up 11 bases; unmatched junction bases: 16. CDR3 in amino acids: CASSPFMTSGRDEQYF. The CDR3 coding sequence is TGTGCCAGCAGCCCATTTATGACTAGCGGGCGGGATGAGCAGTATTTT.

DNA for the CDR3: TGTGCCAGCAGTGGACCGGGACTAGCGGGAGTGGTCACAGATACGCAGTATTTT. Its translation: CASSGPGLAGVVTDTQYF. The V call is TRBV6-1, the J call TRBJ2-3, with TRBD2 identical over 14 bases. With V trimmed by 4 bases and J by 2 bases, 8 bases remained unmatched. The CDR3 consists of 18 residues. CDR1 and CDR2 from the germline V gene are MNHNS and SASEGT.

To note about this clone: Other DNA sequences within the sample encode an identical CDR3. The chain carries TRBV15 and TRBJ1-3; maybe TRBD1 (6 bases). This CDR3 is built from 15 residues. V gave up 0 bases and J gave up 2 bases, with 8 bases separating them. Germline values: CDR1 LNHNV, CDR2 YYDKDF (reference sequence). CDR3 sequence reads: CATSRDRGAGNTIYF. In DNA, the CDR3 is TGTGCCACCAGCAGAGACAGGGGAGCTGGAAACACCATATATTTT.

This CDR3 is CASSLSPPLSNEQFF. In DNA form, the CDR3 reads TGCGCCAGCAGCTTGTCACCCCCTCTTTCCAATGAGCAGTTCTTC. This rearrangement joins TRBV5-1 to TRBJ2-1, with no clear D. The CDR3 totals 15 residues. Trimming cost V 1 base and J 6 bases, with 14 bases left between them. Germline lookup yields CDR1 SGHRS and CDR2 YFSETQ. Combining the CDR3 with reference TRBV5-1 and TRBJ2-1 gives the whole variable domain KAGVTQTPRYLIKTRGQQVTLSCSPISGHRSVSWYQQTPGQGLQFLFEYFSETQRNKGNFPGRFSGRQFSNSRSEMNVSTLELGDSALYLCASSLSPPLSNEQFFGPGTRLTVL.

The chain couples TRBV14 to TRBJ2-7; 8 nucleotides agree with TRBD1. Germline V CDR1 and CDR2: SGHDN, FVKESK. V gave up 3 bases and J gave up 2 bases; unmatched junction bases: 3. The CDR3 totals 14 residues. CDR3 sequence: CASSHRDRTYEQYF. The CDR3 region has the DNA TGTGCCAGCAGCCATCGGGACAGGACCTACGAGCAGTACTTC.

The chain is built from TRBV28 and TRBJ2-7; 12 nucleotides line up with TRBD1. This CDR3 has 16 amino acids. Germline V gene lookup returns CDR1 MDHEN and CDR2 SYDVKM. V dropped 5 bases and J dropped 6; count of bases not matched to a gene: 11. The CDR3 loop is CASSTVGGTGGGEQYF. CDR3 DNA sequence: TGTGCCAGCAGTACAGTTGGAGGGACAGGGGGCGGCGAGCAGTACTTC.

As concerns this clone: The same CDR3 is also encoded by other DNA sequences in this sample. V gene TRBV6-1 combines with J gene TRBJ2-1; 9 bases match TRBD2. Germline assignment: CDR1 MNHNS and CDR2 SASEGT. The CDR3 has 13 amino acids. The J segment lost 5 bases and the V segment lost 6 bases, leaving 2 bases of the junction unmatched. The DNA for the CDR3 is TGTGCCAGCAGATTAGCGGGAGACAATGAGCAGTTCTTC. Its protein is CASRLAGDNEQFF.

This chain uses TRBV11-2 with TRBJ2-7; D not certain. Trimming left V 0 bases short and J 2 bases short, with 14 bases between. This CDR3 has 16 amino acids. CDR1 is SGHAT and CDR2 is FQNNGV in the germline V gene. The CDR3 DNA follows: TGTGCCAGCAGCTTAGATTTGTCTTCGGTAACCTACGAGCAGTACTTC. It yields the protein CASSLDLSSVTYEQYF.

This chain joins TRBV28 and TRBJ1-2, with 7 bases fitting TRBD1. The germline V gene has CDR1 MDHEN and CDR2 SYDVKM. CDR3 length equals 15 residues. V gave up 1 base and J gave up 5 bases; unmatched junction bases: 7. In DNA, the CDR3 is TGTGCCAGCAGTTTATCTGGGGACAGAGTTTATGGCTACACCTTC. Translating gives CASSLSGDRVYGYTF.

V usage is TRBV9 and J usage is TRBJ2-3; the D is unclear. The CDR3 contains 16 residues. CDR1 and CDR2 (germline): SGDLS, YYNGEE. Trimming pared 0 bases from V and 4 bases from J, leaving 15 bases between. In nucleotides, the CDR3 is TGTGCCAGCAGCGTAGCGGGCGGTGGCGGCTCAGATACGCAGTATTTT. It encodes CASSVAGGGGSDTQYF.

The chain employs TRBV27 and TRBJ1-1; a possible D gene is TRBD1 (6 bases). Trimming cost V 6 bases and J 4 bases, with 21 bases left between them. This CDR3 has 16 residues. Germline-derived CDR1 and CDR2 are MNHEY and SMNVEV (reference sequence). Here the CDR3 reads CASSPLTGAPSTEAFF. In nucleotides, the CDR3 is TGTGCCAGCAGCCCGCTTACGGGGGCCCCCTCCACTGAAGCTTTCTTT.

This sequence joins TRBV11-2 and TRBJ2-1; 9 bases match TRBD2. Unmatched junction bases numbered 9, after V lost 0 bases and J lost 6 bases. Germline CDR1 reads SGHAT; CDR2 reads FQNNGV. CDR3 length: 17 residues. CDR3 DNA: TGTGCCAGCAGCTTAGATCGGGTTAGCGGGAGACTCAATGAGCAGTTCTTC. This encodes CASSLDRVSGRLNEQFF. The variable domain in full, with the rest retrieved from reference TRBV11-2 and TRBJ2-1, is EAGVAQSPRYKIIEKRQSVAFWCNPISGHATLYWYQQILGQGPKLLIQFQNNGVVDDSQLPKDRFSAERLKGVDSTLKIQPAKLEDSAVYLCASSLDRVSGRLNEQFFGPGTRLTVL.